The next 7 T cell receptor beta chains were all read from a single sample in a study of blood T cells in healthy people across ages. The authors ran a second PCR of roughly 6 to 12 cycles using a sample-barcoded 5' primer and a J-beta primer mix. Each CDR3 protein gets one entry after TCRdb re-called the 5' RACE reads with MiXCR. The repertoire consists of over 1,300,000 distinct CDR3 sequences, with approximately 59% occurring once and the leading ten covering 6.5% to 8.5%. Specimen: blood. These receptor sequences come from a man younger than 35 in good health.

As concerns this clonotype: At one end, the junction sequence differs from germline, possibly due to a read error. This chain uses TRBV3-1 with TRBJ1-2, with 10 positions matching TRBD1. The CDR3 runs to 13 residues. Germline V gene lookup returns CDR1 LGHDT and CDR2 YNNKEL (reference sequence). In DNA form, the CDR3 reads TGTGCCAGCAGCCGCGACAGGGGGCCTGGCTACATCTTC. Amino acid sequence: CASSRDRGPGYIF.

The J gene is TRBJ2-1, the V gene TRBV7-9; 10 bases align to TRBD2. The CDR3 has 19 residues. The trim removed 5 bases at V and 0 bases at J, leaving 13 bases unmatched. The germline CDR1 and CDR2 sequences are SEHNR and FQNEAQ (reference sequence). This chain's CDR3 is CASSPRASGGPSSYNEQFF. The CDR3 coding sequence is TGTGCCAGCAGCCCCAGGGCTAGCGGGGGACCTAGCTCCTACAATGAGCAGTTCTTC.

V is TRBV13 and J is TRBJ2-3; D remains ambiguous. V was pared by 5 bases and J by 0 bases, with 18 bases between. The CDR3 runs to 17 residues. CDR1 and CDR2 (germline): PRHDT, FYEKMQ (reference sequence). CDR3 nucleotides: TGTGCCAGCAGCCCGCACCTGGACGGAACTAGCACAGATACGCAGTATTTT. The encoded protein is CASSPHLDGTSTDTQYF.

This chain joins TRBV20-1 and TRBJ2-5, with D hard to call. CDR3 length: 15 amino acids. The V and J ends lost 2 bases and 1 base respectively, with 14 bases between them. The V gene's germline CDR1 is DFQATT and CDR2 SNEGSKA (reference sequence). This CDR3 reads CSARFDGGSQETQYF. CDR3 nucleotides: TGCAGTGCTAGATTTGACGGCGGATCCCAAGAGACCCAGTACTTC.

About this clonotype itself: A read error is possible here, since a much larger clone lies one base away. CDR3 protein: CASSVSSGRASEQYF. The CDR3 coding sequence is TGTGCCAGCAGTGTCTCTAGCGGGAGGGCCTCTGAGCAGTACTTC. The rearrangement joins TRBV2 to TRBJ2-7; TRBD2 matches at 12 bases. This CDR3 contains 15 residues. Germline trimming cut 4 bases from V and 7 bases from J; bases unmatched to any gene: 8. Germline assignment: CDR1 SNHLY and CDR2 FYNNEI.

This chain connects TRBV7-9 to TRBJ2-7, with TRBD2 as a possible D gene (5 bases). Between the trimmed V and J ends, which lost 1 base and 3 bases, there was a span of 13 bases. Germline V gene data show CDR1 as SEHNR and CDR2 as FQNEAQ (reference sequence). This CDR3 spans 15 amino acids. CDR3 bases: TGTGCCAGCAGCTTAGTAGGTACGAGGGACTACGAGCAGTACTTC. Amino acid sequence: CASSLVGTRDYEQYF. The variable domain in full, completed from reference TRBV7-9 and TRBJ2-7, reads DTGVSQNPRHKITKRGQNVTFRCDPISEHNRLYWYRQTLGQGPEFLTYFQNEAQLEKSRLLSDRFSAERPKGSFSTLEIQRTEQGDSAMYLCASSLVGTRDYEQYFGPGTRLTVT.

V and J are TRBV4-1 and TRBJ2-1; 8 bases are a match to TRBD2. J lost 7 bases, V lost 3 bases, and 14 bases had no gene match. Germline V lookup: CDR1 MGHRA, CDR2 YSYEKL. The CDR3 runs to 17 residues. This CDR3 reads CASSQGLVLADENEQFF. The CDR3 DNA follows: TGCGCCAGCAGCCAGGGCCTGGTACTAGCGGATGAGAATGAGCAGTTCTTC.